The clone carrying this T cell receptor (beta chain) was counted many times. Its specificity is unknown. This specimen comes from a study of CD8+CD57+ T cells in acquired aplastic anemia. Study-level results: Patient and control CD8+ Simpson's diversity was not significantly different. Approximately 28 CD8+ CDR3 sequences were shared between patients and controls.

TCR beta VDJ and CDR3 profiles were obtained from a genomic DNA template. TCRdb redid the calling of the reads with MiXCR, one entry per CDR3 protein. The data hold a few hundred thousand distinct CDR3 sequences, with about half observed a single time. There are 14 residues in the CDR3. Germline values: CDR1 LNHDA, CDR2 SQIVND (reference sequence). V lost 8 bases to trimming and J lost 4 bases, with 17 bases between them. Patients picked for sequencing had shown CD8+CD57+ cell expansion detected by flow cytometry. V gene TRBV19 combines with J gene TRBJ2-5; D tentatively fits TRBD1 or TRBD2 (7 bases each). Sequencing was carried out using sorted CD4+, CD8+, or CD8+CD57+ T cells (not recorded which) from PBMCs. The clonotype comes from a human donor with aplastic anemia. The CDR3 region is CASSYQGGSETQYF. CDR3 bases: TGTGCCAGTTCGTACCAGGGGGGGTCAGAGACCCAGTACTTC. The entire variable domain, with the rest obtained from reference TRBV19 and TRBJ2-5, is as follows: DGGITQSPKYLFRKEGQNVTLSCEQNLNHDAMYWYRQDPGQGLRLIYYSQIVNDFQKGDIAEGYSVSREKKESFPLTVTSAQKNPTAFYLCASSYQGGSETQYFGPGTRLLVL.